This is a list of T cell receptor beta chains from one sample in a study of shared clonotypes between healthy human individuals. The repertoire was sequenced with immunoSEQ multiplex PCR; TCRdb's copy has only in-frame clones and lacks some. The table lists about 470,000 clones, around 79% of them singletons. Sequenced sample: PBMCs. The origin of the receptors is a woman in her 40s in good health. Some clones in this sample may be carry-over from other donors' samples. Both conserved end residues are part of each CDR3. The D gene is left open where the match is weak. Where a row states a size, it is once, few, many or the class of an expanded clone; other rows omit it.

V	length	D	J	size	CDR3	DNA
TRBV7-2	15	TRBD1	TRBJ2-1	-	CASSPDRGPYNEQFF	TGTGCCAGCAGCCCCGACAGGGGGCCCTACAATGAGCAGTTCTTC
TRBV27	16	-	TRBJ1-5	-	CASSPLDRVSNQPQHF	TGTGCCAGCAGCCCTCTCGACCGAGTCAGCAATCAGCCCCAGCATTTT
TRBV19	12	-	TRBJ2-2	-	CASSPGTGELFF	TGTGCCAGTAGTCCTGGCACCGGGGAGCTGTTTTTT
TRBV7-9	15	-	TRBJ2-2	-	CASSLITGPAGELFF	TGTGCCAGCAGCTTAATAACAGGACCAGCCGGGGAGCTGTTTTTT
TRBV9	15	-	TRBJ2-7	-	CASSASPFGDYEQYF	TGTGCCAGCAGCGCGAGCCCCTTTGGGGACTACGAGCAGTACTTC
TRBV19	16	-	TRBJ1-4	-	CASSIPGGATNEKLFF	TGTGCCAGTAGTATACCCGGGGGGGCGACTAATGAAAAACTGTTTTTT
TRBV27	12	-	TRBJ2-1	-	CASSFFFGEQFF	TGTGCCAGCAGTTTCTTTTTCGGTGAGCAGTTCTTC
TRBV30	14	TRBD2	TRBJ2-7	-	CAWSRLAGAYEQYF	TGTGCCTGGAGTCGACTAGCGGGAGCCTACGAGCAGTACTTC
TRBV6-5	14	-	TRBJ2-7	-	CASNPGLRDYEQYF	TGTGCCAGCAACCCGGGACTCAGGGACTACGAGCAGTACTTC
TRBV19	16	TRBD2	TRBJ2-7	few	CASKVSASGRFNEQYF	TGTGCCAGTAAAGTATCGGCTAGCGGGAGATTTAACGAGCAGTACTTC
TRBV29-1	11	-	TRBJ2-3	-	CSVGPQGPQYF	TGCAGCGTTGGGCCACAGGGCCCGCAGTATTTT
TRBV27	13	TRBD2	TRBJ2-7	-	CASSQLAGGEQYF	TGTGCCAGCAGTCAACTAGCGGGGGGTGAGCAGTACTTC
TRBV21-1	14	-	TRBJ1-5	-	CASNPPGGNQPQHF	TGTGCCAGCAACCCTCCGGGGGGCAATCAGCCCCAGCATTTT
TRBV28	16	-	TRBJ1-6	once	CASSPPGGRVRSPLHF	TGTGCCAGCAGTCCCCCCGGGGGTAGGGTTAGGTCACCCCTCCACTTT
TRBV29-1	12	-	TRBJ2-3	-	CSVERQTDTQYF	TGCAGCGTTGAGAGACAGACAGATACGCAGTATTTT
TRBV30	15	-	TRBJ2-3	-	CAWSAKRGSTDTQYF	TGTGCCTGGAGTGCTAAAAGGGGTAGCACAGATACGCAGTATTTT
TRBV7-3	14	-	TRBJ2-1	once	CASSLTGGWDEQFF	TGTGCCAGCAGCTTAACGGGGGGCTGGGATGAGCAGTTCTTC
TRBV5-6	14	-	TRBJ2-7	few	CASSKKDRRSEQYF	TGTGCCAGCAGTAAAAAGGACCGTAGGAGCGAGCAGTACTTC
TRBV6-1	13	TRBD2	TRBJ2-3	once	CASKTSGRDTQYF	TGTGCCAGCAAGACTAGCGGGAGAGATACGCAGTATTTT
TRBV15	16	-	TRBJ2-6	-	CATSIRLGFGANVLTF	TGTGCCACCAGCATCCGGTTGGGGTTCGGGGCCAACGTCCTGACTTTC
TRBV7-7	13	-	TRBJ2-1	-	CASSLSVGGEQFF	TGTGCCAGCAGCTTGAGCGTGGGAGGAGAGCAGTTCTTC
TRBV7-6	15	-	TRBJ1-1	-	CASRPWRLMNTEAFF	TGTGCCAGCAGGCCGTGGCGCTTAATGAACACTGAAGCTTTCTTT
TRBV30	18	-	TRBJ2-4	few	CAWIPDSRVSLAKNIQYF	TGTGCCTGGATTCCCGACTCGCGGGTGAGCTTAGCCAAAAACATTCAGTACTTC
TRBV2	12	-	TRBJ2-1	-	CASSGDNNEQFF	TGTGCCAGCAGTGGGGACAACAATGAGCAGTTCTTC
TRBV18	14	-	TRBJ1-1	-	CASSPGLPGTEAFF	TGTGCCAGCTCACCAGGCCTCCCAGGAACTGAAGCTTTCTTT
TRBV14	15	-	TRBJ1-3	-	CASSPRTVTGNTIYF	TGTGCCAGCAGCCCCAGGACAGTTACTGGAAACACCATATATTTT
TRBV15	14	TRBD1	TRBJ2-2	-	CATSMDRATGELFF	TGTGCCACCAGCATGGACAGGGCCACCGGGGAGCTGTTTTTT
TRBV27	13	TRBD2	TRBJ2-3	few	CASSSGVGDTQYF	TGTGCCAGCAGTAGCGGGGTTGGAGATACGCAGTATTTT
TRBV28	15	-	TRBJ2-7	-	CASSFPRLPPREQYF	TGTGCCAGCAGTTTCCCAAGGCTACCCCCTCGTGAGCAGTACTTC
TRBV28	12	-	TRBJ1-1	-	CASFDRNTEAFF	TGTGCCAGCTTCGACAGGAACACTGAAGCTTTCTTT
TRBV5-1	13	-	TRBJ2-5	few	CASSPGLQETQYF	TGCGCCAGCAGCCCCGGGTTACAAGAGACCCAGTACTTC
TRBV19	15	-	TRBJ1-5	once	CASSMRQGSNQPQHF	TGTGCCAGTAGTATGAGGCAGGGTAGCAATCAGCCCCAGCATTTT
TRBV9	16	-	TRBJ2-7	once	CASSVDPGLLSYEQYF	TGTGCCAGCAGCGTAGATCCGGGACTCCTGTCCTACGAGCAGTACTTC
TRBV5-1	14	TRBD1	TRBJ1-5	few	CASSSGQPNQPQHF	TGCGCCAGCAGCTCGGGACAGCCAAATCAGCCCCAGCATTTT
TRBV28	11	-	TRBJ2-3	-	CASTPGNTQYF	TGTGCCAGCACCCCTGGTAATACGCAGTATTTT
TRBV4-1	13	-	TRBJ1-1	-	CASSRGVGTEAFF	TGCGCCAGCAGCCGAGGGGTAGGCACTGAAGCTTTCTTT
TRBV11-3	14	-	TRBJ2-2	-	CASSLVSSTGELFF	TGTGCCAGCAGCTTAGTTTCTAGCACCGGGGAGCTGTTTTTT
TRBV29-1	14	-	TRBJ2-5	-	CSVGRWGLEETQYF	TGCAGCGTTGGGAGGTGGGGGTTGGAAGAGACCCAGTACTTC
TRBV11-2	15	TRBD2	TRBJ2-1	many	CASSLAPGGYNEQFF	TGTGCCAGCAGCTTAGCCCCGGGGGGCTACAATGAGCAGTTCTTC
TRBV6-6	13	TRBD1	TRBJ2-7	-	CASKGTGRYEQYF	TGTGCCAGCAAGGGGACAGGCCGCTACGAGCAGTACTTC
TRBV28	14	-	TRBJ2-7	-	CASSLPLPPYEQYF	TGTGCCAGCAGTTTACCTCTGCCACCTTACGAGCAGTACTTC
TRBV19	14	TRBD2	TRBJ2-3	-	CASSLSPGGDTQYF	TGTGCCAGTAGCCTTAGCCCGGGGGGGGATACGCAGTATTTT
TRBV28	14	TRBD2	TRBJ2-2	-	CASEVGRATGELFF	TGTGCCAGCGAGGTCGGGAGGGCCACCGGGGAGCTGTTTTTT
TRBV7-2	14	-	TRBJ2-7	-	CASSPPAVAYEQYF	TGTGCCAGCAGCCCCCCAGCGGTCGCCTACGAGCAGTACTTC
TRBV7-9	16	-	TRBJ2-7	-	CASSFPREGFAYEQYF	TGTGCCAGCAGCTTCCCCCGGGAAGGGTTTGCGTACGAGCAGTACTTC
TRBV28	14	-	TRBJ1-2	-	CASSLATAHYGYTF	TGTGCCAGCAGTTTGGCTACAGCGCACTATGGCTACACCTTC
TRBV5-1	13	TRBD1	TRBJ2-2	-	CASSKQGTGELFF	TGCGCCAGCAGCAAACAGGGGACCGGGGAGCTGTTTTTT
TRBV6-5	13	TRBD2	TRBJ2-3	-	CASTASLAGLQYF	TGTGCCAGCACAGCTTCATTAGCGGGATTACAGTATTTT
TRBV21-1	16	-	TRBJ2-5	-	CASSKVLREEVETQYF	TGTGCCAGCAGCAAAGTTCTGCGGGAGGAAGTAGAGACCCAGTACTTC
TRBV7-3	14	TRBD2	TRBJ2-7	-	CASSQGSGRYEQYF	TGTGCCAGCAGCCAGGGTAGCGGGCGTTACGAGCAGTACTTC
TRBV27	16	-	TRBJ1-4	-	CASSLHEGGAGEKLFF	TGTGCCAGCAGTCTACACGAGGGGGGCGCAGGTGAAAAACTGTTTTTT
TRBV7-2	13	TRBD1	TRBJ1-1	-	CASSLVADRVAFF	TGTGCCAGCAGCTTAGTTGCCGACAGGGTAGCTTTCTTT
TRBV12-5	16	TRBD2	TRBJ2-1	-	CASGLIIAGGPHEQFF	TGTGCTAGTGGTTTGATAATAGCGGGAGGGCCTCATGAGCAGTTCTTC
TRBV28	16	-	TRBJ1-2	few	CASKTGAAASLYGYTF	TGTGCCAGCAAAACCGGGGCCGCTGCCTCCCTTTATGGCTACACCTTC
TRBV5-4	15	-	TRBJ2-1	-	CASSLEQSNYNEQFF	TGTGCCAGCAGCTTGGAACAGTCTAATTACAATGAGCAGTTCTTC
TRBV9	15	-	TRBJ2-1	-	CASSVGGGPYNEQFF	TGTGCCAGCAGCGTAGGTGGCGGTCCCTACAATGAGCAGTTCTTC
TRBV18	12	-	TRBJ2-2	-	CASSSAGGELFF	TGTGCCAGCTCGTCGGCGGGCGGGGAGCTGTTTTTT